The present T cell receptor beta chain was sequenced within a study of blood T cell repertoires in COVID-19. Sequencing used immunoSEQ multiplex PCR; TCRdb keeps in-frame clones, though not all of them. The data show under 250,000 clones, about 88% seen once. The J segment lost 4 bases and the V segment lost 4 bases, leaving 10 bases of the junction unmatched. The CDR3 sequence is 16 residues long. The germline V gene has CDR1 SEHNR and CDR2 FQNEAQ (reference sequence). Sequencing was carried out using peripheral blood. The receptor's source is a middle-aged man with COVID-19, enrolled during active disease. This chain connects TRBV7-9 to TRBJ2-3, with 8 nucleotides matching TRBD2. CDR3 loop: CASSSWASGSSDTQYF. In DNA form, the CDR3 reads TGTGCCAGCAGCTCGTGGGCTAGCGGGTCCTCAGATACGCAGTATTTT.